The source of this TCR beta chain is a study of T cells in Graves' hyperthyroidism and ophthalmopathy. Broader study findings: In the blood, most expanded thyroid clonotypes above 0.001 appeared as well. Separation of ophthalmopathy from stable hyperthyroidism was achieved by a 13 V-J model.

This CDR3 has 15 residues. Trimming took off 4 bases at V and 0 bases at J, with 7 bases between the two ends. The germline V gene has CDR1 MNHEY and CDR2 SVGAGI. This clonotype was seen just once. Its antigen is currently unknown. Amplified TCR beta CDR3 regions derived from RNA transcripts. In the first-round RT-PCR of the TCR CDR3, the HTBI primer set was used. TCRdb independently ran MiXCR on the multiplex PCR reads; one entry per CDR3 protein. Among roughly 700,000 distinct CDR3 sequences, approximately 40% were seen once, and the ten largest hold 30% to 40%. Exclusion of a patient resulted from uncontrolled infection, other autoimmune disease, pregnancy or lactation. A roughly 9.3 ml volume of fresh peripheral blood provided the PBMCs.

V gene TRBV6-5 combines with J gene TRBJ2-6; D unresolved. The clonotype was recovered from a middle-aged woman with Graves' hyperthyroidism. The material sequenced was blood. The CDR3 bases are TGTGCCAGCAGTTTCGGGCACTCTGGGGCCAACGTCCTGACTTTC. Residues: CASSFGHSGANVLTF.